These 20 T cell receptor beta chains share one sample of origin, sequenced in a study of CD8 T cells in ankylosing spondylitis listed by TCRdb under 2017. Library construction relied on 5' RACE. TCRdb lists the instrument as Illumina HiSeq 2500. The public sequencing data were trimmed at Q25 with fastp and processed into clonotypes with MiXCR by TCRdb, which kept only in-frame beta chains. Each CDR3 protein gets just one entry, which takes the most common genes and DNA from the rows behind it. Counted in this sample were about 200,000 distinct CDR3 sequences; 9.5% to 15% of them appeared once. 16% of the sample is in the top ten clones. The sequencing input was blood, either unsorted or a sorted T cell fraction (not recorded which). The receptors come from a male donor with ankylosing spondylitis or in good health (not recorded which).

This clonotype occurred many times. This sequence joins TRBV12-3 or TRBV12-4 and TRBJ1-1; tentatively, D is TRBD1 (6 bases). There are 15 residues in the CDR3. The V end was cut by 0 bases, the J end by 6 bases, with 14 bases between. The CDR3 nucleotides are TGTGCCAGCAGTTTAGCGCTGGGGGGCGAACCTGAAGCTTTCTTT. This encodes CASSLALGGEPEAFF.

The table lists this clonotype with a few counts. The gene calls are TRBV4-1 and TRBJ2-7; 7 bases agree with TRBD2. Germline loops: CDR1 MGHRA, CDR2 YSYEKL. This CDR3 comprises 16 residues. The V and J ends lost 0 bases and 2 bases, in that order; junction bases with no gene match: 7. In DNA, the CDR3 is TGCGCCAGCAGCCAAGAAAGGCTAGCGGCGGCCTACGAGCAGTACTTC. Its protein product is CASSQERLAAAYEQYF.

The rearrangement links TRBV29-1 to TRBJ1-2; TRBD1 matches 7 bases. The germline V gene encodes CDR1 SQVTM and CDR2 ANQGSEA. V lost 5 bases, J lost 8 bases, and 11 bases stayed unmatched. The CDR3 is 13 amino acids. For the CDR3, the DNA is TGCAGCGTTACCGACAGGGCCGACGGGGGCTACACCTTC. Translation gives CSVTDRADGGYTF.

The chain employs TRBV11-3 and TRBJ2-7, with D perhaps TRBD2 (7 bases). Germline V gene data show CDR1 as SGHNT and CDR2 as YENEEA. The CDR3 sequence is 14 residues long. Trimming stripped 4 bases from V and 2 bases from J, with 12 bases between. CDR3 nucleotide sequence: TGTGCCAGCAGCTCCCGGGGGGCTCCCTACGAGCAGTACTTC. Its translation is CASSSRGAPYEQYF. Using reference TRBV11-3 and TRBJ2-7 for the parts outside the CDR3, the full variable domain is EAGVVQSPRYKIIEKKQPVAFWCNPISGHNTLYWYLQNLGQGPELLIRYENEEAVDDSQLPKDRFSAERLKGVDSTLKIQPAELGDSAVYLCASSSRGAPYEQYFGPGTRLTVT.

The chain joins TRBV5-1 to TRBJ2-3; 14 bases are a match to TRBD2. Unmatched junction bases numbered 9, after V lost 4 bases and J lost 5 bases. Germline loops: CDR1 SGHRS, CDR2 YFSETQ. CDR3 size: 17 residues. The CDR3 DNA is TGCGCCAGCAGCCCCTCGACTAGCGGGAGGGCCCAAGATACGCAGTATTTT. This encodes CASSPSTSGRAQDTQYF.

The chain's CDR3 is CASSIVGQMNTEAFF. CDR3 coding DNA: TGTGCCAGTAGTATAGTAGGACAGATGAACACTGAAGCTTTCTTT. The chain couples TRBV19 to TRBJ1-1, with D possibly being TRBD1 (6 bases). This CDR3 comprises 15 residues. Trimming cost V 1 base and J 0 bases, with 9 bases left between them. Germline V gives CDR1 LNHDA, CDR2 SQIVND (reference sequence).

This sequence joins TRBV3-1 and TRBJ1-5, with D perhaps matching TRBD1 (5 bases). Trimming pared 1 base from V and 4 bases from J, leaving 8 bases between. CDR1 is LGHDT and CDR2 is YNNKEL in the germline V gene (reference sequence). CDR3 length equals 14 residues. CDR3: CASSQVGANQPQHF. The CDR3 DNA follows: TGTGCCAGCAGCCAAGTAGGGGCTAATCAGCCCCAGCATTTT.

This clonotype has only a few counts. The chain employs TRBV12-3 or TRBV12-4 and TRBJ2-3; no reliable D call. The V end was cut by 0 bases, the J end by 4 bases, with 14 bases between. The length of the CDR3 is 16 residues. This CDR3 reads CASSLALGPRPDTQYF. The CDR3 DNA is TGTGCCAGCAGTTTAGCGTTGGGTCCTCGGCCAGATACGCAGTATTTT.

This clonotype was observed a few times. The chain has TRBV6-1 and TRBJ2-5; 7 bases agree with TRBD1. The CDR3 loop spans 14 amino acids. The germline V gene encodes CDR1 MNHNS and CDR2 SASEGT. Losses at the gene ends were 5 bases for V and 3 bases for J; bases not matched to a gene: 6. The CDR3 loop is CASSLRGKKETQYF. CDR3 DNA sequence: TGTGCCAGCAGTCTCAGGGGGAAGAAAGAGACCCAGTACTTC.

This clonotype was detected a few times. The chain couples TRBV5-1 to TRBJ1-4; TRBD1 matches at 9 bases. Germline CDR1 SGHRS, CDR2 YFSETQ. The CDR3 sequence is 15 residues long. Unmatched junction bases numbered 6, after V lost 4 bases and J lost 5 bases. CDR3 DNA: TGCGCCAGCAGCCCCGCCGGGACAGGGAATGAAAAACTGTTTTTT. This gives the protein CASSPAGTGNEKLFF. Combining the CDR3 with reference TRBV5-1 and TRBJ1-4 gives the whole variable domain KAGVTQTPRYLIKTRGQQVTLSCSPISGHRSVSWYQQTPGQGLQFLFEYFSETQRNKGNFPGRFSGRQFSNSRSEMNVSTLELGDSALYLCASSPAGTGNEKLFFGSGTQLSVL.

This clonotype was seen only a few times. The CDR3, as DNA: TGTGCCAGCAGCCCCCCTTCAACTACGGTAGGGTACAATGAGCAGTTCTTC. Translation: CASSPPSTTVGYNEQFF. V usage is TRBV13 and J usage is TRBJ2-1; no clear D gene. Deletions cut 5 bases from V and 4 bases from J, with 21 bases between. CDR3 length: 17 residues. The germline V gene has CDR1 PRHDT and CDR2 FYEKMQ (reference sequence).

To note about this clonotype: A much bigger clone sits one base away, suggesting this may be a read error. The genes are TRBV10-3 and TRBJ2-4; D is perhaps TRBD1 (6 bases). CDR1 and CDR2 (germline): ENHRY, SYGVKD. The CDR3 runs 13 residues. The CDR3 protein is CAIWDNTKNIQHF. Written as DNA, the CDR3 is TGTGCCATATGGGACAACACCAAAAACATTCAGCACTTC.

This clonotype was recorded a few times. The rearrangement links TRBV7-9 to TRBJ2-7; D is possibly TRBD1 (6 bases). V was shortened by 5 bases and J by 6 bases, with 20 bases between the two germline ends. Germline V gene data show CDR1 as SEHNR and CDR2 as FQNEAQ (reference sequence). The CDR3 spans 15 residues. CDR3 protein: CASSPRDTPTFEQYF. CDR3 coding DNA: TGTGCCAGCAGCCCGAGGGACACCCCGACCTTCGAGCAGTACTTC.

J is TRBJ2-1 and V is TRBV15; tentatively, D is TRBD1 (5 bases). The CDR3 is made up of 14 amino acids. The V gene lost 0 bases and the J gene lost 7 bases, with 10 bases spanning the gap. Per germline, CDR1 LNHNV and CDR2 YYDKDF (reference sequence). Here the CDR3 DNA reads TGTGCCACCAGCAGAGACAGGGTCGATAATGAGCAGTTCTTC. Encoded protein: CATSRDRVDNEQFF.

J is TRBJ2-7 and V is TRBV11-2; a weak D match, TRBD2 (6 bases). CDR3 size: 13 residues. V was clipped by 3 bases and J by 7 bases, with 13 bases between them. Germline loops: CDR1 SGHAT, CDR2 FQNNGV. In DNA, the CDR3 is TGTGCCAGCAGCTTGGGGACTCCCGGGGAGCAGTACTTC. Its translation is CASSLGTPGEQYF. Together with reference TRBV11-2 and TRBJ2-7, the CDR3 gives the full variable domain: EAGVAQSPRYKIIEKRQSVAFWCNPISGHATLYWYQQILGQGPKLLIQFQNNGVVDDSQLPKDRFSAERLKGVDSTLKIQPAKLEDSAVYLCASSLGTPGEQYFGPGTRLTVT.

This clonotype showed up many times. The chain links TRBV4-1 to TRBJ1-2, with D hard to call. The CDR3 runs to 16 residues. Germline V lookup: CDR1 MGHRA, CDR2 YSYEKL. Trimming took 0 bases from V and 0 from J, leaving 11 bases between them. Here the CDR3 DNA reads TGCGCCAGCAGCCAAGAAGACGGGTTAGCTAACTATGGCTACACCTTC. Its protein product is CASSQEDGLANYGYTF.

In its sample, this clonotype was seen a few times. V and J are TRBV6-1 and TRBJ2-2, with 7 bases fitting TRBD2. This CDR3 is built from 15 residues. The V and J ends lost 10 bases and 4 bases, in that order; junction bases with no gene match: 12. Germline-derived CDR1 and CDR2 are MNHNS and SASEGT. CDR3 DNA sequence: TGTGCCACTACTTGGGGGGGGAGTGGCACCGGGGAGCTGTTTTTT. Translated: CATTWGGSGTGELFF.

This clonotype has more than one count but fewer than ten. The chain recombines TRBV12-3 or TRBV12-4 with TRBJ1-2; TRBD1 might be the D (5 bases). V was shortened by 5 bases and J by 5 bases, with 15 bases between the two germline ends. This CDR3 is built from 14 residues. CDR3: CASSLRQTLYGYTF. The CDR3 DNA is TGTGCCAGCAGTCTCAGACAGACCCTATATGGCTACACCTTC.

This clonotype has a handful of counts. This chain links TRBV13 with TRBJ2-7, with D perhaps matching TRBD1 or TRBD2 (6 bases each). Germline lookup yields CDR1 PRHDT and CDR2 FYEKMQ (reference sequence). With 2 bases removed from V and 5 bases from J, the gap between germline ends came to 16 bases. The CDR3 runs 15 residues. This CDR3 reads CASSLRGPIGHEQYF. The CDR3, as DNA: TGTGCCAGCAGCTTACGGGGGCCAATAGGCCACGAGCAGTACTTC.

The chain links TRBV6-5 to TRBJ2-6, with 8 positions matching TRBD1. This CDR3 has 19 residues. J lost 0 bases, V lost 4 bases, and 11 bases had no gene match. Germline V gives CDR1 MNHEY, CDR2 SVGAGI. This CDR3 is CASSSEEDRVDSGANVLTF. DNA of the CDR3: TGTGCCAGCAGTTCAGAGGAGGACAGGGTGGACTCTGGGGCCAACGTCCTGACTTTC.